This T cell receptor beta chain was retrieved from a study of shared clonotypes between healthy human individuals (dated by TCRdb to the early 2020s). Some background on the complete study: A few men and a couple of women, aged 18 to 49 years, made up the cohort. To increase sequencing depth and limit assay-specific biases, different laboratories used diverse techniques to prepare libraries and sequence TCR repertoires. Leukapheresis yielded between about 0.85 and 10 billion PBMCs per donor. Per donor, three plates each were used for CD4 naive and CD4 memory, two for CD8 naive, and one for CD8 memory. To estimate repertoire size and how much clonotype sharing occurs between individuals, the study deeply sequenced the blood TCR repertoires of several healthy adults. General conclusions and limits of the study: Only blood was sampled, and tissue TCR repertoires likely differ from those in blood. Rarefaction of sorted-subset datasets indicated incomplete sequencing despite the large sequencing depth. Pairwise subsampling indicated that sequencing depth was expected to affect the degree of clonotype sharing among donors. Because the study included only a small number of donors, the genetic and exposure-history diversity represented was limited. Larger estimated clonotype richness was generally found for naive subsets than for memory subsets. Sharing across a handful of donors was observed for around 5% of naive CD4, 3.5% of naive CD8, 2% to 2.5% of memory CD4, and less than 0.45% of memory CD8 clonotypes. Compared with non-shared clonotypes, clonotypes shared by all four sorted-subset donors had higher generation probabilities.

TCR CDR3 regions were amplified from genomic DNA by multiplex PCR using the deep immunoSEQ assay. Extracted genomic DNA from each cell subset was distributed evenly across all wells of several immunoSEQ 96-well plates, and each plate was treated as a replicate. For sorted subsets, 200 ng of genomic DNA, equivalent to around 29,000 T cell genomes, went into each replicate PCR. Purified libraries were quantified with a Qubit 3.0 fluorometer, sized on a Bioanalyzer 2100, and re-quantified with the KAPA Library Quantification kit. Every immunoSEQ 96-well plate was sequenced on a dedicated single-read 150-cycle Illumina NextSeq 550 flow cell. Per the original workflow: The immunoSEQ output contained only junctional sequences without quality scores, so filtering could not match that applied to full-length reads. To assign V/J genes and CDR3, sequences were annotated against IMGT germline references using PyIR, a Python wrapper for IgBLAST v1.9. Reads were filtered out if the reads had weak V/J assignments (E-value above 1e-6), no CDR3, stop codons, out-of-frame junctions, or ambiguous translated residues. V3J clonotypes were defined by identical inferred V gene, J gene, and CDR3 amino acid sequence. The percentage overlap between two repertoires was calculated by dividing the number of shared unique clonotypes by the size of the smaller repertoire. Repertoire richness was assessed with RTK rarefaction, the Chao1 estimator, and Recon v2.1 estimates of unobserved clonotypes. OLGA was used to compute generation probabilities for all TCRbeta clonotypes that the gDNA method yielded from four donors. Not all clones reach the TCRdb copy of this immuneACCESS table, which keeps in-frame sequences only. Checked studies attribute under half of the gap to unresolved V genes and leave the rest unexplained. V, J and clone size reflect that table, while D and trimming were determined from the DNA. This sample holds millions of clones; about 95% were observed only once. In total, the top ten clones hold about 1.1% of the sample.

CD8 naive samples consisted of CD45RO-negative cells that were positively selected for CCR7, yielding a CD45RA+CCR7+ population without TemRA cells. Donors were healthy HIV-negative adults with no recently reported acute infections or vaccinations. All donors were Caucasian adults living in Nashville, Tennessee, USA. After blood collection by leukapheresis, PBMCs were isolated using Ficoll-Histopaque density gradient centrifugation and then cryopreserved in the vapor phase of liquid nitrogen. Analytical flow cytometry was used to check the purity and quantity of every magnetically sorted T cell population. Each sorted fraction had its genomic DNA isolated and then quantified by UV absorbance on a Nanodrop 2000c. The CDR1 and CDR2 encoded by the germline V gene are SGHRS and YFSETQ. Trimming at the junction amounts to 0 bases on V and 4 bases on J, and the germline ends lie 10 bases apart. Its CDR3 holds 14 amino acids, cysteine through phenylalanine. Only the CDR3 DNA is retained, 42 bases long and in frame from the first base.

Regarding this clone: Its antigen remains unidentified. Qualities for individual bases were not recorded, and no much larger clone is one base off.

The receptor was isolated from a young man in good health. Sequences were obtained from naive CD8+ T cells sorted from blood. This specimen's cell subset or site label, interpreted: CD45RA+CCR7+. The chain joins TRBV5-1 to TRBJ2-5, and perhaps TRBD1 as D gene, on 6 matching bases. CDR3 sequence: CASSLDREGETQYF. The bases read TGCGCCAGCAGCTTGGACAGGGAAGGAGAGACCCAGTACTTC.